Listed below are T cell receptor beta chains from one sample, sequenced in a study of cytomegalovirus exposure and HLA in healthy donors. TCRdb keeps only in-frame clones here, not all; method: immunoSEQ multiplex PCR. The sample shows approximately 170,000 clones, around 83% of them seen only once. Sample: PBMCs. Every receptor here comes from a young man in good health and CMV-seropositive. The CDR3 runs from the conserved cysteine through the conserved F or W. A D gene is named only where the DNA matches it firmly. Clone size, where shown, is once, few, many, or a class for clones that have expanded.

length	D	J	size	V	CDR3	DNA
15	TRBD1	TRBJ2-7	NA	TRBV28	CASSYLGTGTYEQYF	TGTGCCAGCAGTTACCTTGGGACAGGTACCTACGAGCAGTACTTC
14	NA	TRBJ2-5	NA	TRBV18	CASSPSGFEETQYF	TGTGCCAGCTCCCCCTCAGGTTTTGAAGAGACCCAGTACTTC
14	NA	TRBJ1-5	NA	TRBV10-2	CASTRDNVYQPQHF	TGCGCCAGCACCCGGGACAACGTTTATCAGCCCCAGCATTTT
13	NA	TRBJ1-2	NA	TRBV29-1	CSVGGGGLYGYTF	TGCAGCGTTGGGGGAGGGGGGCTTTATGGCTACACCTTC
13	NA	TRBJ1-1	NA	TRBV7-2	CASSLAPPGSAFF	TGTGCCAGCAGCTTAGCGCCGCCAGGTTCAGCTTTCTTT
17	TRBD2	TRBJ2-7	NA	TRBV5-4	CASSLYQLAGVVYEQYF	TGTGCCAGCAGCTTGTATCAGCTGGCGGGAGTGGTCTACGAGCAGTACTTC
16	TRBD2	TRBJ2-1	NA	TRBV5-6	CASSLHGASGYNEQFF	TGTGCCAGCAGCTTGCATGGGGCTAGCGGTTACAATGAGCAGTTCTTC
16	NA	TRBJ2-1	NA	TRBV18	CASSSLATRSYNEQFF	TGTGCCAGCTCGTCTCTCGCTACCCGATCCTACAATGAGCAGTTCTTC
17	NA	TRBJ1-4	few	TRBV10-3	CAISPEGIGPVNEKLFF	TGTGCCATCAGTCCGGAGGGGATCGGGCCTGTTAATGAAAAACTGTTTTTT
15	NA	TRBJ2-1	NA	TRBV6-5	CASSYDRGPYNEQFF	TGTGCCAGCAGTTACGATAGAGGGCCCTACAATGAGCAGTTCTTC
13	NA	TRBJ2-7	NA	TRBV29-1	CSVFGGRTYEQYF	TGCAGCGTTTTCGGGGGACGGACCTACGAGCAGTACTTC
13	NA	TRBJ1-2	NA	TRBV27	CASSPGQIYGYTF	TGTGCCAGCAGCCCTGGACAGATCTATGGCTACACCTTC
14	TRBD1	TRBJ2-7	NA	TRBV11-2	CASSLSTGSYEQYF	TGTGCCAGCAGCTTGTCGACAGGGTCCTACGAGCAGTACTTC
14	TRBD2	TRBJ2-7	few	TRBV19	CASRLAGSYPEQYF	TGTGCCAGTAGATTAGCGGGCTCTTATCCCGAGCAGTACTTC
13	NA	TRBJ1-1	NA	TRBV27	CASSQTGYLEAFF	TGTGCCAGCAGTCAAACAGGTTACCTTGAAGCTTTCTTT
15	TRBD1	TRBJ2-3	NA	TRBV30	CAWSLGQGRADTQYF	TGTGCCTGGAGTCTAGGACAGGGGCGGGCAGATACGCAGTATTTT
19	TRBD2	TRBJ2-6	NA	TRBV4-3	CASSLGTSGLGTGANVLTF	TGCGCCAGCAGCCTCGGGACTAGCGGGTTGGGAACTGGGGCCAACGTCCTGACTTTC
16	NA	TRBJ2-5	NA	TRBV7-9	CASSPGSTGGYETQYF	TGTGCCAGCAGCCCGGGGAGTACCGGAGGATATGAGACCCAGTACTTC
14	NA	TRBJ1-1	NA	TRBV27	CASSFYGGDTEAFF	TGTGCCAGCAGTTTTTATGGGGGGGACACTGAAGCTTTCTTT
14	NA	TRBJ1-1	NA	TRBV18	CASSSGLSNTEAFF	TGTGCCAGCTCCTCGGGGTTATCAAACACTGAAGCTTTCTTT
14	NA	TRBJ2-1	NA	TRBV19	CASSQTGYDNEQFF	TGTGCCAGTAGTCAGACGGGTTACGACAATGAGCAGTTCTTC
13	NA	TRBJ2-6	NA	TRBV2	CASSEGPGYVLTF	TGTGCCAGCAGTGAGGGTCCAGGTTACGTCCTGACTTTC
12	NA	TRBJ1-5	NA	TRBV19	CASNRGGQPQHF	TGTGCCAGTAATAGAGGGGGTCAGCCCCAGCATTTT
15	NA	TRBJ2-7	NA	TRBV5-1	CASSLVGGPPSEQYF	TGCGCCAGCAGCTTGGTGGGAGGCCCACCCTCCGAGCAGTACTTC
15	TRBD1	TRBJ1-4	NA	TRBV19	CASSIRTGASEKLFF	TGTGCCAGTAGTATTCGGACAGGGGCGAGTGAAAAACTGTTTTTT
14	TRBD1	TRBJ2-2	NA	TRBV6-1	CASRDRTNTGELFF	TGTGCCAGCAGGGACAGGACGAACACCGGGGAGCTGTTTTTT
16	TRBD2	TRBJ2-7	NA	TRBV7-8	CASSLLAGGDTYEQYF	TGTGCCAGCAGCTTACTAGCGGGAGGGGATACCTACGAGCAGTACTTC
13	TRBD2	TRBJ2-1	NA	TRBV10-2	CASSEFKGGLVVF	TGCGCCAGCAGTGAGTTTAAAGGTGGACTAGTGGTCTTC
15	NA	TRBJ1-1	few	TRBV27	CASSAPGVFGTEAFF	TGTGCCAGCAGCGCCCCAGGGGTATTTGGGACTGAAGCTTTCTTT
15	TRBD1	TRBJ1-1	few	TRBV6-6	CASRNGGRGRTEAFF	TGTGCCAGCAGAAATGGGGGCAGGGGGCGTACTGAAGCTTTCTTT
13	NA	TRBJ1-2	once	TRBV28	CASSLSGIYGYTF	TGTGCCAGCAGTTTATCAGGGATCTATGGCTACACCTTC
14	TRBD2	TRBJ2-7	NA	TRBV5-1	CASSSSGRAREQYF	TGCGCCAGCAGCAGTAGCGGGAGGGCCCGGGAGCAGTACTTC
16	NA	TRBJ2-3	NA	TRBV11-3	CASSPGAGYSTDTQYF	TGTGCCAGCAGCCCTGGGGCGGGGTACAGCACAGATACGCAGTATTTT
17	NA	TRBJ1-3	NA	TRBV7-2	CASSLGHGTLSGNTIYF	TGTGCCAGCAGCTTAGGACACGGGACTTTATCTGGAAACACCATATATTTT
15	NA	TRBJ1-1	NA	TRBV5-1	CASSLQSGGNTEAFF	TGCGCCAGCAGCTTACAATCGGGGGGTAACACTGAAGCTTTCTTT
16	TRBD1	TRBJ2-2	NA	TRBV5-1	CASSLGPGQGAGELFF	TGCGCCAGCAGCTTGGGGCCTGGACAGGGGGCCGGGGAGCTGTTTTTT
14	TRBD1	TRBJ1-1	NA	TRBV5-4	CASSYKTGMAEAFF	TGTGCCAGCAGCTATAAGACAGGGATGGCTGAAGCTTTCTTT
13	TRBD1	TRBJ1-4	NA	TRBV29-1	CSYRQGDREKLFF	TGCAGCTACCGACAGGGGGATAGGGAAAAACTGTTTTTT
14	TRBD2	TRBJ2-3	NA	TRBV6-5	CAIRTSGTTDTQYF	TGTGCCATACGGACTAGCGGTACCACAGATACGCAGTATTTT
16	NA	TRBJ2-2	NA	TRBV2	CASSQNRQANTGELFF	TGTGCCAGCAGTCAGAACCGACAAGCGAACACCGGGGAGCTGTTTTTT
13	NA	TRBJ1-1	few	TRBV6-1	CASSGYRVTEAFF	TGTGCCAGCAGTGGATACAGGGTAACTGAAGCTTTCTTT
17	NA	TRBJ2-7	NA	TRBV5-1	CASSLGQAPGAPYEQYF	TGCGCCAGCAGCTTGGGGCAGGCCCCGGGAGCTCCCTACGAGCAGTACTTC
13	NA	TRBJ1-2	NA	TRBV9	CASSVITGGGYTF	TGTGCCAGCAGCGTAATTACAGGCGGTGGCTACACCTTC
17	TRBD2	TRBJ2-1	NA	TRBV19	CASSIARLAGGPREQFF	TGTGCCAGTAGTATAGCTCGACTAGCGGGAGGGCCGAGGGAGCAGTTCTTC
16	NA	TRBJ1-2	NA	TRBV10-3	CAISESTLAQGYGYTF	TGTGCCATCAGTGAGTCGACTCTCGCCCAGGGCTATGGCTACACCTTC
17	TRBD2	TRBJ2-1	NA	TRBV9	CASSVGAGTSGINEQFF	TGTGCCAGCAGCGTAGGTGCGGGGACTAGCGGGATCAATGAGCAGTTCTTC
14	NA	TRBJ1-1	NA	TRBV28	CASSLVSRHTEAFF	TGTGCCAGCAGTTTAGTTTCCCGTCACACTGAAGCTTTCTTT
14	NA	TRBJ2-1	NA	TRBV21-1	CASSPLGGANEQFF	TGTGCCAGCAGCCCGCTGGGGGGAGCGAATGAGCAGTTCTTC
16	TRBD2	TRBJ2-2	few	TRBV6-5	CASSYAGGVVTGELFF	TGTGCCAGCAGTTATGCGGGGGGGGTCGTCACCGGGGAGCTGTTTTTT
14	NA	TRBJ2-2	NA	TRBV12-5	CASDTGANTGELFF	TGTGCTAGTGATACGGGGGCGAACACCGGGGAGCTGTTTTTT
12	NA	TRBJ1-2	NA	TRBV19	CASSISGDGYTF	TGTGCCAGTAGTATCTCAGGCGATGGCTACACCTTC
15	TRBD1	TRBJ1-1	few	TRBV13	CASSHRQGARTEAFF	TGTGCCAGCAGCCACCGACAGGGGGCGAGGACTGAAGCTTTCTTT
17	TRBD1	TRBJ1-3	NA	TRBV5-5	CASSWGTGTLSGNTIYF	TGTGCCAGCAGCTGGGGGACAGGGACTCTCTCTGGAAACACCATATATTTT
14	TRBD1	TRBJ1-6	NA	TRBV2	CASSLTGDDSPLHF	TGTGCCAGCAGCTTAACAGGGGATGATTCACCCCTCCACTTT
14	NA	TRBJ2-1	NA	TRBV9	CASSVGRDWNEQFF	TGTGCCAGCAGCGTAGGCAGGGACTGGAATGAGCAGTTCTTC
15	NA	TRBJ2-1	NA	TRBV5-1	CASSLPWQETNEQFF	TGCGCCAGCAGCTTGCCTTGGCAAGAAACAAATGAGCAGTTCTTC
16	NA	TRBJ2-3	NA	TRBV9	CASSVDGSSVTDTQYF	TGTGCCAGCAGCGTAGATGGGAGCTCCGTCACAGATACGCAGTATTTT
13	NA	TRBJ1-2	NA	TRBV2	CASSAPGYYGYTF	TGTGCCAGCAGTGCACCGGGGTACTATGGCTACACCTTC
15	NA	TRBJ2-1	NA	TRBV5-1	CASSLVRRNGGEQFF	TGCGCCAGCAGCTTGGTCCGGCGGAACGGCGGTGAGCAGTTCTTC